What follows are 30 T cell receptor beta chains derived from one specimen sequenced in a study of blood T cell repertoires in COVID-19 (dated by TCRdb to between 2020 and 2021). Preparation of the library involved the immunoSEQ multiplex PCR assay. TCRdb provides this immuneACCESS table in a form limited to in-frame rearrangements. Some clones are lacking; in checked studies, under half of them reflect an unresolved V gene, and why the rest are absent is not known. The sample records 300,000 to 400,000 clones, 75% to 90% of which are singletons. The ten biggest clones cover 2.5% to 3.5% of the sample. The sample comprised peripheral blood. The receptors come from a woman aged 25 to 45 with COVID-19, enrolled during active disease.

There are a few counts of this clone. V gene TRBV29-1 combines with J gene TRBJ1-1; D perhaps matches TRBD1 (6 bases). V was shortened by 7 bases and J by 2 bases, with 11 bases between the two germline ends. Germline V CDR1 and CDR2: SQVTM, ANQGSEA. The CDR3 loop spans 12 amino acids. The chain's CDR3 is CSAGQPNTEAFF. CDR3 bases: TGCAGCGCCGGACAGCCTAACACTGAAGCTTTCTTT. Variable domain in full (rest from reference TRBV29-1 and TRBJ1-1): SAVISQKPSRDICQRGTSLTIQCQVDSQVTMMFWYRQQPGQSLTLIATANQGSEATYESGFVIDKFPISRPNLTFSTLTVSNMSPEDSSIYLCSAGQPNTEAFFGQGTRLTVV.

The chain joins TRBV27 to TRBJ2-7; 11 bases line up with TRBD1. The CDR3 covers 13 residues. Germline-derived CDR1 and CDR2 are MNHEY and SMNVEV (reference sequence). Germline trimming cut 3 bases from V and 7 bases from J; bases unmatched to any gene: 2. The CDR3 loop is CASSLDRGHEQYF. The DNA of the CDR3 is TGTGCCAGCAGTTTGGACAGGGGGCATGAGCAGTACTTC.

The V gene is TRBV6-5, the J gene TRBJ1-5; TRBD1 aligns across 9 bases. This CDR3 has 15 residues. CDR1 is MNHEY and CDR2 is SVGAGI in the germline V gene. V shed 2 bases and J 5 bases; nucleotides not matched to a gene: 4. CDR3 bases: TGTGCCAGCAGTTACCCCAGGGACAGGGATCAGCCCCAGCATTTT. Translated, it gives CASSYPRDRDQPQHF.

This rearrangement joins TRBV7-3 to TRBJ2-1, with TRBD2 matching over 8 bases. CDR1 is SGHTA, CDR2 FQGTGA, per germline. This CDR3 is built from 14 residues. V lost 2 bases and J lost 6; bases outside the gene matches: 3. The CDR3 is CASSLGTRVNEQFF. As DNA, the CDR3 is TGTGCCAGCAGCTTAGGGACTAGGGTCAATGAGCAGTTCTTC. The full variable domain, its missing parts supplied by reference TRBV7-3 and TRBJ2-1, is GAGVSQTPSNKVTEKGKYVELRCDPISGHTALYWYRQSLGQGPEFLIYFQGTGAADDSGLPNDRFFAVRPEGSVSTLKIQRTERGDSAVYLCASSLGTRVNEQFFGPGTRLTVL.

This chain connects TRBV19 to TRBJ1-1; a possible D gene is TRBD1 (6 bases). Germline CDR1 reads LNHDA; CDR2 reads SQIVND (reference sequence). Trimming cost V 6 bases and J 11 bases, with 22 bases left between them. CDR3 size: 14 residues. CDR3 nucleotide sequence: TGTGCCAGTAGCGCCAACAGGGACCGGCCTAGCGCTTTCTTT. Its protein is CASSANRDRPSAFF. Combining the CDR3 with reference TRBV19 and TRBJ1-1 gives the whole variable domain DGGITQSPKYLFRKEGQNVTLSCEQNLNHDAMYWYRQDPGQGLRLIYYSQIVNDFQKGDIAEGYSVSREKKESFPLTVTSAQKNPTAFYLCASSANRDRPSAFFGQGTRLTVV.

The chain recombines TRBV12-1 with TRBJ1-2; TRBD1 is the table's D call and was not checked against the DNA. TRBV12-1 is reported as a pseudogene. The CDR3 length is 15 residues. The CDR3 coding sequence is TGTGCCAGCAGCTCCCCGAAGACAGGGCGGTATGGCTACACCTTC. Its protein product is CASSSPKTGRYGYTF.

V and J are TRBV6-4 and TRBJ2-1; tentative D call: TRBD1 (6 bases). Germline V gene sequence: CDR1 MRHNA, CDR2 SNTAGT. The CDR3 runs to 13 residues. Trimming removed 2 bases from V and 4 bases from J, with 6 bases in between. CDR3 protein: CASSDGQYNEQFF. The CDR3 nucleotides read TGTGCCAGCAGTGACGGACAGTACAATGAGCAGTTCTTC.

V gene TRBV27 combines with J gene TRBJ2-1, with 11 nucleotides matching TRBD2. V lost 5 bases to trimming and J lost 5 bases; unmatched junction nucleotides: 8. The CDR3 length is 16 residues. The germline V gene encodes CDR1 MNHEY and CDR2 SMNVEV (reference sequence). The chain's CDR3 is CASSLFLAGGNNEQFF. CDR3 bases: TGTGCCAGCAGTCTATTCCTAGCGGGAGGTAACAATGAGCAGTTCTTC.

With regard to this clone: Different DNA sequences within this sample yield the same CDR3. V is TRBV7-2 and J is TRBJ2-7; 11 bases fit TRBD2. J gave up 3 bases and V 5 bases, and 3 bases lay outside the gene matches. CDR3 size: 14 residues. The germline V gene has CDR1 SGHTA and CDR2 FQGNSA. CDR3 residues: CASSLTSGSYEQYF. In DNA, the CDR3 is TGTGCCAGCAGCCTCACTAGCGGGAGCTACGAGCAGTACTTC.

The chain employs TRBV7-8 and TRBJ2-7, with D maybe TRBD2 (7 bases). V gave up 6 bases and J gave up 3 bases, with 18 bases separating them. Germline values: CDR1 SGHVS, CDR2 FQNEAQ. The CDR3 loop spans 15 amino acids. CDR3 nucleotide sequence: TGTGCCAGCAGACTAGGGGGAGGGACCCTCTACGAGCAGTACTTC. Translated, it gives CASRLGGGTLYEQYF.

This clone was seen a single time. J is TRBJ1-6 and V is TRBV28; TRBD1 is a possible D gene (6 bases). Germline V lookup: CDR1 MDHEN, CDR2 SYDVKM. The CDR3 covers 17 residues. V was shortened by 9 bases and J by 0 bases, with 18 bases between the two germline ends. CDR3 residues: CASGELDRPSYNSPLHF. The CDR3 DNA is TGTGCCAGTGGCGAGTTGGACAGACCCTCCTATAATTCACCCCTCCACTTT. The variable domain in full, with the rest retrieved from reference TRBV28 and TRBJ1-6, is DVKVTQSSRYLVKRTGEKVFLECVQDMDHENMFWYRQDPGLGLRLIYFSYDVKMKEKGDIPEGYSVSREKKERFSLILESASTNQTSMYLCASGELDRPSYNSPLHFGNGTRLTVT.

The CDR3 DNA is TGTGCCAGCAGTTCGGACAGGGCGGTCAATCAGCCCCAGCATTTT. As protein: CASSSDRAVNQPQHF. This rearrangement joins TRBV6-2 or TRBV6-3 to TRBJ1-5, with 8 positions matching TRBD1. The CDR3 spans 15 residues. The V and J ends lost 4 bases and 3 bases, in that order; junction bases with no gene match: 5. Germline V lookup: CDR1 MNHEY, CDR2 SVGEGT.

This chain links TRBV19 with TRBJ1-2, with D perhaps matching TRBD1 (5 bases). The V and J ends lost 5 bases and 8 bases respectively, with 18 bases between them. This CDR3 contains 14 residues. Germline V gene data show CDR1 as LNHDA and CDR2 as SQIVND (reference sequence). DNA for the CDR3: TGTGCCAGTAGTTTGGGGGGAGACGGAGGAGGCTACACCTTC. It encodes CASSLGGDGGGYTF. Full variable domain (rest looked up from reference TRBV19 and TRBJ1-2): DGGITQSPKYLFRKEGQNVTLSCEQNLNHDAMYWYRQDPGQGLRLIYYSQIVNDFQKGDIAEGYSVSREKKESFPLTVTSAQKNPTAFYLCASSLGGDGGGYTFGSGTRLTVV.

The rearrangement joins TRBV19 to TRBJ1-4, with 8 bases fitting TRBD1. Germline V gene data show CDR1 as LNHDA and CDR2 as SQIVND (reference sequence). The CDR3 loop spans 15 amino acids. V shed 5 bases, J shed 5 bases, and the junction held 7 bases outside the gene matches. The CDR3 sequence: CASSSQGGENEKLFF. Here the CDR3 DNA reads TGTGCCAGTAGTTCACAGGGGGGAGAGAATGAAAAACTGTTTTTT.

The CDR3 protein is CASSKEGRAVSGNTIYF. The DNA of the CDR3 is TGTGCCAGCAGCAAAGAAGGCAGGGCTGTCTCTGGAAACACCATATATTTT. V gene TRBV21-1 combines with J gene TRBJ1-3; the table gives TRBD1 as D, unverified against the DNA. TRBV21-1 is listed as a pseudogene. The CDR3 spans 17 residues.

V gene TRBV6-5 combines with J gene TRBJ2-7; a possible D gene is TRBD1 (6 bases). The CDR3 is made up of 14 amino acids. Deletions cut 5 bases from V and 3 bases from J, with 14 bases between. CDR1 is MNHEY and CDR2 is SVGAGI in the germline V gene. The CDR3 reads CASSRQADFYEQYF. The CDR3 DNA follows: TGTGCCAGCAGTCGACAGGCCGATTTCTACGAGCAGTACTTC.

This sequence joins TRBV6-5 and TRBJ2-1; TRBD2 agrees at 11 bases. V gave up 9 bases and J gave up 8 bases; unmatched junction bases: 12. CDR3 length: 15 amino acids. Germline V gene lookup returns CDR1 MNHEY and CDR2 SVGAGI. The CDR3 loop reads CASLRGLAVGDEQFF. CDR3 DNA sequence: TGTGCCAGTCTCAGGGGACTAGCGGTCGGGGATGAGCAGTTCTTC.

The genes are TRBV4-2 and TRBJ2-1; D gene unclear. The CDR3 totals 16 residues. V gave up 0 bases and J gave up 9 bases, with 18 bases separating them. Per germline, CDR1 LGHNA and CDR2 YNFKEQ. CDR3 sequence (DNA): TGTGCCAGCAGCCAAGATTGGAGCCTAGAAGGCGCTGAGCAGTTCTTC. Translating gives CASSQDWSLEGAEQFF.

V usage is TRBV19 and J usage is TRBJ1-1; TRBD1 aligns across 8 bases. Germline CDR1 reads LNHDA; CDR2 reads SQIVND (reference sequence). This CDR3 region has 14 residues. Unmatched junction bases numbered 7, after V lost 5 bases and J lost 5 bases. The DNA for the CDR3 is TGTGCCAGTAGTGCGGGACAGGCGGGGACTGAAGCTTTCTTT. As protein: CASSAGQAGTEAFF.

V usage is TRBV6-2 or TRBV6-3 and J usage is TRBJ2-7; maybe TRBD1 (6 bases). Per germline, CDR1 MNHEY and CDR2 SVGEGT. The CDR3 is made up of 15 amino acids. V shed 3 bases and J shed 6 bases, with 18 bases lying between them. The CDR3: CASSYASSRGGEQYF. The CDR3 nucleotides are TGTGCCAGCAGTTATGCGTCTAGCAGGGGTGGCGAGCAGTACTTC.

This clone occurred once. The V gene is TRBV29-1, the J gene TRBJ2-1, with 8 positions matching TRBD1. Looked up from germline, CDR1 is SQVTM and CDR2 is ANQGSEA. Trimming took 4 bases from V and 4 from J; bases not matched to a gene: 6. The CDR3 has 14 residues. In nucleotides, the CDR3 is TGCAGCGTTGTTTGGACAGGGATTTACAATGAGCAGTTCTTC. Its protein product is CSVVWTGIYNEQFF.

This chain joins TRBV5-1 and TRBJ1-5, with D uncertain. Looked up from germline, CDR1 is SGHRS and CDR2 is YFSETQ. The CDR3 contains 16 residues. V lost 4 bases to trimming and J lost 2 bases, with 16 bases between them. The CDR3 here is CASSLGPTGGNQPQHF. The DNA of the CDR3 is TGCGCCAGCAGCCTCGGACCAACCGGGGGCAATCAGCCCCAGCATTTT.

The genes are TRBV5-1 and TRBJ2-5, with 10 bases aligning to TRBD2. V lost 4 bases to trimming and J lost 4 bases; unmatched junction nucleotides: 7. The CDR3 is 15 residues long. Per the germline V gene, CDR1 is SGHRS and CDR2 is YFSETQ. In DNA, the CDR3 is TGCGCCAGCAGCCTCACTAGCGGGGTGGGAGAGACCCAGTACTTC. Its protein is CASSLTSGVGETQYF.

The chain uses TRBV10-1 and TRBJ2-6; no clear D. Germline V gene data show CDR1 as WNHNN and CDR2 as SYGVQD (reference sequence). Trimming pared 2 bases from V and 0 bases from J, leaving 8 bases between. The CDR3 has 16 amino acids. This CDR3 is CASSETRLSGANVLTF. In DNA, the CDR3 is TGCGCCAGCAGTGAGACTCGACTCTCTGGGGCCAACGTCCTGACTTTC.

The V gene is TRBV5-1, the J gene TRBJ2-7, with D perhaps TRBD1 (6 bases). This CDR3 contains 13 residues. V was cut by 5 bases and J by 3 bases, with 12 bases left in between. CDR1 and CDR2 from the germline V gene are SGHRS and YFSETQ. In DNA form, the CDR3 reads TGCGCCAGCAGTCCGGGACAAGTCTACGAGCAGTACTTC. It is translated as CASSPGQVYEQYF.

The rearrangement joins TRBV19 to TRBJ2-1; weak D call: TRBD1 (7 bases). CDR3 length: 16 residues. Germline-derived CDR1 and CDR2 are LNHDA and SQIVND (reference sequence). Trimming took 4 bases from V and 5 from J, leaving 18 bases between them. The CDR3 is CASSRDTGQRDNEQFF. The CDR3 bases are TGTGCCAGTAGTAGAGACACGGGACAGCGGGACAATGAGCAGTTCTTC. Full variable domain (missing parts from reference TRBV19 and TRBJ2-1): DGGITQSPKYLFRKEGQNVTLSCEQNLNHDAMYWYRQDPGQGLRLIYYSQIVNDFQKGDIAEGYSVSREKKESFPLTVTSAQKNPTAFYLCASSRDTGQRDNEQFFGPGTRLTVL.

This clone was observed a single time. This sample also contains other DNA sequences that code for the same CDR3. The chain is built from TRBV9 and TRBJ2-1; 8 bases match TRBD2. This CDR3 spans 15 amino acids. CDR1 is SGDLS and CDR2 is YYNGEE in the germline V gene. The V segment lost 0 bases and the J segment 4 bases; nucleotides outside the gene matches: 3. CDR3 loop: CASSVDPGGYNEQFF. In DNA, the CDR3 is TGTGCCAGCAGCGTAGACCCGGGAGGGTACAATGAGCAGTTCTTC. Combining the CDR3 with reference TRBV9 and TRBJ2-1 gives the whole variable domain DSGVTQTPKHLITATGQRVTLRCSPRSGDLSVYWYQQSLDQGLQFLIQYYNGEERAKGNILERFSAQQFPDLHSELNLSSLELGDSALYFCASSVDPGGYNEQFFGPGTRLTVL.

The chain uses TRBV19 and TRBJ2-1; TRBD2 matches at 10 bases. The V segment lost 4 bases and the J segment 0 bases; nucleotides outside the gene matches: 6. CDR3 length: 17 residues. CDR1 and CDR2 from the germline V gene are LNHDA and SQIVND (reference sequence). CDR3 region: CASSTSGRAGSYNEQFF. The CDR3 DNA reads TGTGCCAGTAGTACCAGCGGGAGGGCGGGCTCCTACAATGAGCAGTTCTTC.

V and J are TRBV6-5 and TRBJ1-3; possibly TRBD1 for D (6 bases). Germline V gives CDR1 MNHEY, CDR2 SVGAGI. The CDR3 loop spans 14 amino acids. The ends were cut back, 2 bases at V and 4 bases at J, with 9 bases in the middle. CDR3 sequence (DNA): TGTGCCAGCAGTTACGTTCAGGGGGGAAACACCATATATTTT. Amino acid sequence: CASSYVQGGNTIYF.

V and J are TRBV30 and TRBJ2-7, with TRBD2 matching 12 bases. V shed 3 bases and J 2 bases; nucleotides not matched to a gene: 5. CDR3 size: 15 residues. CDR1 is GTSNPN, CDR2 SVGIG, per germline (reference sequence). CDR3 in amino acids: CAWSRGLAGTYEQYF. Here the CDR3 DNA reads TGTGCCTGGAGCAGAGGACTAGCGGGAACCTACGAGCAGTACTTC.